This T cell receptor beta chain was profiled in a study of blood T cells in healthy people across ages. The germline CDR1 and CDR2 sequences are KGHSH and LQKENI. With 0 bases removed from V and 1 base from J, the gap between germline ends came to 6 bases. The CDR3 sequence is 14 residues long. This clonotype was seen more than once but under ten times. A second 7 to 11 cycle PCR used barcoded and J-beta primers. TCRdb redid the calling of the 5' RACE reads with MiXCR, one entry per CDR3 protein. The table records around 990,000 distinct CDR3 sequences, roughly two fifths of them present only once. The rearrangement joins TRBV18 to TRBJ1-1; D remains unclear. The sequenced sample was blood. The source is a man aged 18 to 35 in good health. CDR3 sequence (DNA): TGTGCCAGCTCACCACCCGTAAGGAACACTGAAGCTTTCTTT. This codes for CASSPPVRNTEAFF.